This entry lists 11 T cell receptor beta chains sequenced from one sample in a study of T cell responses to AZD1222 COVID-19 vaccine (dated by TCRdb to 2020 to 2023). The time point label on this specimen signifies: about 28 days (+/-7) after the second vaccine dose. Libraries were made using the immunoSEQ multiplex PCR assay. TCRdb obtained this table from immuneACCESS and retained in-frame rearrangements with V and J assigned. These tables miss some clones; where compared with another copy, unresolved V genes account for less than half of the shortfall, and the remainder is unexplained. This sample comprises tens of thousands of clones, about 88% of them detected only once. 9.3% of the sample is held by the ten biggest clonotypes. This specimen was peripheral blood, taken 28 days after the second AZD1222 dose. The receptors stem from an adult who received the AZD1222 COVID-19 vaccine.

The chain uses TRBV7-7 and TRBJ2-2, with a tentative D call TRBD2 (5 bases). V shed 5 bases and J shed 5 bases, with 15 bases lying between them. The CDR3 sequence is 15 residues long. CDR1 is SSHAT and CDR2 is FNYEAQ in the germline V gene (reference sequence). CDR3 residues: CASSAVGSGTGELFF. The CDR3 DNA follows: TGTGCCAGCAGCGCCGTCGGGTCGGGGACCGGGGAGCTGTTTTTT.

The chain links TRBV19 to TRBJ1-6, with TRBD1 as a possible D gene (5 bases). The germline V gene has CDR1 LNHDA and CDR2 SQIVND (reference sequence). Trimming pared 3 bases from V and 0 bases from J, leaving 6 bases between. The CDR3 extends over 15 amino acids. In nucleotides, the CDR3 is TGTGCCAGTAGTATTCAGGGCTCCTATAATTCACCCCTCCACTTT. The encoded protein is CASSIQGSYNSPLHF. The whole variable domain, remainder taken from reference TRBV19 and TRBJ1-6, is DGGITQSPKYLFRKEGQNVTLSCEQNLNHDAMYWYRQDPGQGLRLIYYSQIVNDFQKGDIAEGYSVSREKKESFPLTVTSAQKNPTAFYLCASSIQGSYNSPLHFGNGTRLTVT.

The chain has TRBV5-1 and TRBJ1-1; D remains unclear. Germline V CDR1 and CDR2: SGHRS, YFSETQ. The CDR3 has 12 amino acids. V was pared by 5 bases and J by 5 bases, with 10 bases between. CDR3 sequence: CASSLGMTEAFF. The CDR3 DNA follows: TGCGCCAGCAGTCTCGGCATGACTGAAGCTTTCTTT. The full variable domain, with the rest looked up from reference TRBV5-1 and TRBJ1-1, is KAGVTQTPRYLIKTRGQQVTLSCSPISGHRSVSWYQQTPGQGLQFLFEYFSETQRNKGNFPGRFSGRQFSNSRSEMNVSTLELGDSALYLCASSLGMTEAFFGQGTRLTVV.

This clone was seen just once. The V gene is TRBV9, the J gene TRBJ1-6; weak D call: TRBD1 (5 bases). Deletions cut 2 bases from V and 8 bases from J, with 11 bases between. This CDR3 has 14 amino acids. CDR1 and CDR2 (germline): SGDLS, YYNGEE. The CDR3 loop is CASSVRDSYSPLHF. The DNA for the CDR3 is TGTGCCAGCAGCGTCCGCGACAGTTATTCACCCCTCCACTTT.

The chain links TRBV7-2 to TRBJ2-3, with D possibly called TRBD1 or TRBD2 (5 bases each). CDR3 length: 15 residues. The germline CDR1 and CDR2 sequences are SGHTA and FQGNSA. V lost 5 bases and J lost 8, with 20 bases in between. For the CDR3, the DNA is TGTGCCAGCAGCGCCCGGGACGCCTCGCTGAGTACGCAGTATTTT. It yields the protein CASSARDASLSTQYF. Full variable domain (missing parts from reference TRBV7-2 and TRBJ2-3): GAGVSQSPSNKVTEKGKDVELRCDPISGHTALYWYRQSLGQGLEFLIYFQGNSAPDKSGLPSDRFSAERTGGSVSTLTIQRTQQEDSAVYLCASSARDASLSTQYFGPGTRLTVL.

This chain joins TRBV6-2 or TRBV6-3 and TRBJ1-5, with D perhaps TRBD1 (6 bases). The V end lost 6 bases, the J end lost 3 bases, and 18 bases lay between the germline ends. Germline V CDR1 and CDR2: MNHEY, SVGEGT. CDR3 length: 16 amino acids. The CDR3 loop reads CASSLRTASYNQPQHF. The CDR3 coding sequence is TGTGCCAGCAGCCTGCGGACAGCATCCTACAATCAGCCCCAGCATTTT.

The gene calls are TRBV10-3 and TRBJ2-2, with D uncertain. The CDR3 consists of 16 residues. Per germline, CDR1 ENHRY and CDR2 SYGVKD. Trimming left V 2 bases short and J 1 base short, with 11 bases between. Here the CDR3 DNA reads TGTGCCATCAGTGAGACCACTGGGATGAACACCGGGGAGCTGTTTTTT. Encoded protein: CAISETTGMNTGELFF.

The CDR3 region has the DNA TGCGCCAGCAGCCAAGTTTGGACCCAGGGTATCACAGATACGCAGTATTTT. This encodes CASSQVWTQGITDTQYF. The genes are TRBV4-1 and TRBJ2-3; D is perhaps TRBD1 (5 bases). V was shortened by 1 base and J by 2 bases, with 16 bases between the two germline ends. The germline V gene encodes CDR1 MGHRA and CDR2 YSYEKL. This CDR3 contains 17 residues.

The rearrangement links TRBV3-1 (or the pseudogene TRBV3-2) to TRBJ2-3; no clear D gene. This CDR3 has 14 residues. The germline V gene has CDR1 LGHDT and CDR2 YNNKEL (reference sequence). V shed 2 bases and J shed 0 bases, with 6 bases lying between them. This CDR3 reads CASSQRRSTDTQYF. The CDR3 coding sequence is TGTGCCAGCAGCCAAAGGCGGAGCACAGATACGCAGTATTTT.

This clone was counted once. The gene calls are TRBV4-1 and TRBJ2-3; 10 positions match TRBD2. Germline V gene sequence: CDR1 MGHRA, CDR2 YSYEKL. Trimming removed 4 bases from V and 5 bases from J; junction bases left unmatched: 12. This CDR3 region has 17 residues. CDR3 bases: TGCGCCAGCAGCCCTACCCCAGCGGGAGGGCCGGTAGATACGCAGTATTTT. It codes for CASSPTPAGGPVDTQYF.

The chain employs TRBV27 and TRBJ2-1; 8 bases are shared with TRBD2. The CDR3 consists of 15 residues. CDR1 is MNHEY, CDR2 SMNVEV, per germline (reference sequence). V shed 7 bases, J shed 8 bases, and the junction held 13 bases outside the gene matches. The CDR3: CASTPSGGPSDEQFF. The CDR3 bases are TGTGCCAGCACTCCATCGGGGGGGCCTTCGGATGAGCAGTTCTTC.